The 16 T cell receptor beta chains in this list originate from one sample, sequenced in a study of shared clonotypes between healthy human individuals. The protocol was immunoSEQ multiplex PCR, while the TCRdb copy is restricted to in-frame clones and leaves out a portion. The sample lists some 790,000 clones, about two thirds seen once, with less than 2% in the top ten. The specimen was memory CD4+ T cells sorted from blood. Specified subset: CD45RA-negative fraction. These receptor sequences come from a woman aged 30 to 39 in good health.

This CDR3 is CASSPGVTDTQYF. The DNA of the CDR3 is TGTGCCAGCAGTCCAGGGGTCACAGATACGCAGTATTTT. The rearrangement links TRBV11-2 to TRBJ2-3; D may be TRBD1 (6 bases). The length of the CDR3 is 13 residues. Per germline, CDR1 SGHAT and CDR2 FQNNGV. V lost 6 bases and J 2 bases, leaving 9 bases between the germline ends.

This clone occurred a few times. V gene TRBV21-1 combines with J gene TRBJ1-5. TRBV21-1 is recorded as a pseudogene. CDR3 size: 15 residues. The CDR3 loop is CASSKDRGNNQPQHF. The DNA for the CDR3 is TGTGCCAGCAGCAAAGACCGGGGGAACAATCAGCCCCAGCATTTT.

The chain employs TRBV29-1 and TRBJ2-5; 11 nucleotides line up with TRBD1. This CDR3 has 15 amino acids. Losses at the gene ends were 5 bases for V and 5 bases for J; bases not matched to a gene: 10. The germline gives CDR1 SQVTM, CDR2 ANQGSEA. CDR3 in amino acids: CSVSDRGQIGETQYF. CDR3 DNA sequence: TGCAGCGTTTCGGACAGGGGGCAAATTGGTGAGACCCAGTACTTC.

The chain links TRBV5-4 to TRBJ2-1; D is perhaps TRBD2 (5 bases). The germline V gene encodes CDR1 SGHNT and CDR2 YYREEE (reference sequence). Between the trimmed V and J ends, which lost 4 bases and 5 bases, there was a span of 13 bases. The CDR3 has 14 residues. CDR3 nucleotides: TGTGCCAGCAGCCCCGGCCTCGGGGACAATGAGCAGTTCTTC. It encodes CASSPGLGDNEQFF. Full variable domain (outside the CDR3, taken from reference TRBV5-4 and TRBJ2-1): ETGVTQSPTHLIKTRGQQVTLRCSSQSGHNTVSWYQQALGQGPQFIFQYYREEENGRGNFPPRFSGLQFPNYSSELNVNALELDDSALYLCASSPGLGDNEQFFGPGTRLTVL.

In DNA form, the CDR3 reads TGTGCCATCAAGGGACAGTCTTACGAGCAGTACTTC. This sequence encodes CAIKGQSYEQYF. V is TRBV10-3 and J is TRBJ2-7, with 7 bases identical to TRBD1. The length of the CDR3 is 12 residues. Germline V gene sequence: CDR1 ENHRY, CDR2 SYGVKD. Germline trimming cut 7 bases from V and 4 bases from J; bases unmatched to any gene: 4.

The V call is TRBV11-2, the J call TRBJ2-7; 8 bases match TRBD1. CDR3 length equals 13 residues. The ends lost 5 bases at V and 2 bases at J; junction bases unmatched: 2. Germline V gene data show CDR1 as SGHAT and CDR2 as FQNNGV. As DNA, the CDR3 is TGTGCCAGCAGCACAGGGGGACCCTACGAGCAGTACTTC. This sequence encodes CASSTGGPYEQYF.

The J gene is TRBJ1-2, the V gene TRBV5-1; D unresolved. Germline assignment: CDR1 SGHRS and CDR2 YFSETQ. Deletions cut 1 base from V and 8 bases from J, with 24 bases between. The CDR3 runs to 17 residues. CDR3 protein: CASSLSIPASLRRGYTF. The CDR3 region has the DNA TGCGCCAGCAGCTTGTCCATTCCGGCTAGTCTGAGGAGGGGCTACACCTTC.

This chain's CDR3 is CASSLPGALGNTEAFF. In nucleotides, the CDR3 is TGTGCCAGCAGTTTGCCCGGGGCGCTAGGGAACACTGAAGCTTTCTTT. The chain joins TRBV28 to TRBJ1-1; weak D call: TRBD1 (5 bases). V was clipped by 3 bases and J by 1 base, with 15 bases between them. This CDR3 region has 16 residues. The germline V gene encodes CDR1 MDHEN and CDR2 SYDVKM.

This chain joins TRBV5-1 and TRBJ2-3; no reliable D call. Germline lookup yields CDR1 SGHRS and CDR2 YFSETQ. The CDR3 consists of 15 residues. Trimming shortened V by 4 bases and J by 4 bases, and 16 bases separated the two germline ends. The CDR3 DNA is TGCGCCAGCAGCGACCGCCCTAGTCGTCCAGATACGCAGTATTTT. It yields the protein CASSDRPSRPDTQYF.

The rearrangement uses TRBV6-1 and TRBJ2-3; 8 bases fit TRBD2. The CDR3 runs 16 residues. V was pared by 3 bases and J by 8 bases, with 13 bases of the junction left unmatched. Germline assignment: CDR1 MNHNS and CDR2 SASEGT. The CDR3 loop is CASSEQAGVSSATQYF. CDR3 in DNA: TGTGCCAGCAGTGAGCAAGCGGGGGTGTCATCGGCTACGCAGTATTTT.

The chain carries TRBV4-2 and TRBJ2-7; 11 nucleotides match TRBD2. Trimming took 1 base from V and 7 from J; bases not matched to a gene: 9. The CDR3 is 16 residues long. Germline-derived CDR1 and CDR2 are LGHNA and YNFKEQ. CDR3 protein: CASSQVTGTSGGEQYF. The DNA of the CDR3 is TGTGCCAGCAGCCAAGTTACCGGGACTAGCGGCGGTGAGCAGTACTTC.

V usage is TRBV9 and J usage is TRBJ2-3, with 9 bases fitting TRBD2. The ends lost 0 bases at V and 3 bases at J; junction bases unmatched: 8. Germline V gene data show CDR1 as SGDLS and CDR2 as YYNGEE. The CDR3 runs to 17 residues. The DNA for the CDR3 is TGTGCCAGCAGCGTAGGGAGCTCTAGCGGGGAAACAGATACGCAGTATTTT. Amino acids: CASSVGSSSGETDTQYF.

The chain combines TRBV10-3 with TRBJ2-3, with a possible D match to TRBD1 (6 bases). Germline CDR1 and CDR2: ENHRY and SYGVKD. The CDR3 has 16 residues. Trimming took 6 bases from V and 7 from J, leaving 23 bases between them. This chain's CDR3 is CAIRVTRDQQGHTQYF. Here the CDR3 DNA reads TGTGCCATCAGGGTTACCCGGGACCAACAGGGCCATACGCAGTATTTT.

This clone was found many times. In DNA form, the CDR3 reads TGTGCCAGTAGTATACAGGGGCTGGCTAATGAAAAACTGTTTTTT. It translates to CASSIQGLANEKLFF. The chain is built from TRBV19 and TRBJ1-4, with D possibly TRBD1 on 6 matching bases. This CDR3 is 15 amino acids long. The germline V gene encodes CDR1 LNHDA and CDR2 SQIVND (reference sequence). Trimming removed 2 bases at V and 3 bases at J, with 10 bases between. Complete variable domain (other parts from reference TRBV19 and TRBJ1-4): DGGITQSPKYLFRKEGQNVTLSCEQNLNHDAMYWYRQDPGQGLRLIYYSQIVNDFQKGDIAEGYSVSREKKESFPLTVTSAQKNPTAFYLCASSIQGLANEKLFFGSGTQLSVL.

The chain links TRBV28 to TRBJ1-5, with D possibly being TRBD1 (6 bases). Germline lookup yields CDR1 MDHEN and CDR2 SYDVKM. The V and J ends lost 6 bases and 3 bases respectively, with 9 bases between them. The CDR3 contains 13 residues. CDR3 DNA sequence: TGTGCCAGCAGAACAGGGCACAATCAGCCCCAGCATTTT. Its translation is CASRTGHNQPQHF.

This clone was seen a handful of times. CDR3 in DNA: TGTGCCAGCAGCCAAGATCGCTATGGCTACACCTTC. This translates into CASSQDRYGYTF. The rearrangement links TRBV14 to TRBJ1-2; D is unclear. Germline V CDR1 and CDR2: SGHDN, FVKESK. This CDR3 region has 12 residues. Trimming removed 0 bases at V and 4 bases at J, with 3 bases between.